This T cell receptor beta chain derives from a study of fetal regulatory T cell absence and autoimmunity. About the research overall: The IPEX patients lacked clinical diabetes but had exocrine pancreas autoimmunity. Study-level results: Broadly similar TRB gene family usage was seen in pancreas and cord blood. In IPEX, the enrichment was taken to support antigen-driven autoimmunity before birth. Oligoclonal TCR enrichment in pancreas over cord blood reached over 95-fold for some clones.

The germline CDR1 and CDR2 sequences are SNHLY and FYNNEI. The V gene end was trimmed by 6 bases and the J gene end by 2 bases; junction bases not matched to a gene: 2. The CDR3 is 13 residues long. This table comes from immunoSEQ multiplex PCR, and its TCRdb copy is limited to in-frame clones, with some not included. The sample holds about 43,000 clones, roughly 80% seen once. About this clone itself: Its antigen remains unknown.

The chain is built from TRBV2 and TRBJ2-7; 9 nucleotides match TRBD1. The source is a newborn boy with IPEX syndrome. The sample consisted of cord blood. This chain's CDR3 is CASSRQGAYEQYF. The CDR3 region has the DNA TGTGCCAGCAGCAGACAGGGGGCCTACGAGCAGTACTTC.